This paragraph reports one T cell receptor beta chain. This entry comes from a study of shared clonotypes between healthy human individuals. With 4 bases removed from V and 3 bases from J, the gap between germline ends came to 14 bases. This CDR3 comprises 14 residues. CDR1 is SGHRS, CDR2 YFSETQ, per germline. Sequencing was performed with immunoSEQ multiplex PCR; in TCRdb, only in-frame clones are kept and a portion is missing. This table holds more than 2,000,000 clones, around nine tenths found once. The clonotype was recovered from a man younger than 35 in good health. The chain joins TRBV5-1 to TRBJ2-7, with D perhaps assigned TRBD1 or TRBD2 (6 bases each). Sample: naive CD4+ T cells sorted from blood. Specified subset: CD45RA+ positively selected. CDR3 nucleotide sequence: TGCGCCAGCAGCCCGCAGGGGACTGACTACGAGCAGTACTTC. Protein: CASSPQGTDYEQYF. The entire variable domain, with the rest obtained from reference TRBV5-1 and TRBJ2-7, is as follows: KAGVTQTPRYLIKTRGQQVTLSCSPISGHRSVSWYQQTPGQGLQFLFEYFSETQRNKGNFPGRFSGRQFSNSRSEMNVSTLELGDSALYLCASSPQGTDYEQYFGPGTRLTVT.